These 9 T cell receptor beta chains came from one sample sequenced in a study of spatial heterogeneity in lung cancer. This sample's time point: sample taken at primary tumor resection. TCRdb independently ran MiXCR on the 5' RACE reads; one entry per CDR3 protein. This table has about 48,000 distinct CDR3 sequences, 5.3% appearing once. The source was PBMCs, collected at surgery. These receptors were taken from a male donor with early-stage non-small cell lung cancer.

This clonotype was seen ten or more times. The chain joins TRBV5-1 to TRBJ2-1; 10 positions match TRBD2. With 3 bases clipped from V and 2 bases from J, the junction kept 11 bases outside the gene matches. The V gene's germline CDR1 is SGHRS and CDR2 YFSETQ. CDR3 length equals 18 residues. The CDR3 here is CASSSLLAGRGAYNEQFF. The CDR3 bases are TGCGCCAGCAGCTCTCTACTAGCGGGGAGAGGGGCCTACAATGAGCAGTTCTTC. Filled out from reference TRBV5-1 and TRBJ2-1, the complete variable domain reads KAGVTQTPRYLIKTRGQQVTLSCSPISGHRSVSWYQQTPGQGLQFLFEYFSETQRNKGNFPGRFSGRQFSNSRSEMNVSTLELGDSALYLCASSSLLAGRGAYNEQFFGPGTRLTVL.

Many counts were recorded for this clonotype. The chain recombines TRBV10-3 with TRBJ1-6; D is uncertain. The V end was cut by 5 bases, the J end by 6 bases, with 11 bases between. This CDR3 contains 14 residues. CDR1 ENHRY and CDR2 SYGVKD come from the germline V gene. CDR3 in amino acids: CAISTTSSNSPLHF. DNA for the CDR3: TGTGCCATCAGTACGACTAGCTCTAATTCACCCCTCCACTTT.

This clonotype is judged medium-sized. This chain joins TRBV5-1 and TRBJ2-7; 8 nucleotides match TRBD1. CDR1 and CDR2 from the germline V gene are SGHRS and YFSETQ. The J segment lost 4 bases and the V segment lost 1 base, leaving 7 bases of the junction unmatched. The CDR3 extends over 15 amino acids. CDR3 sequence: CASSLQQGAGYEQYF. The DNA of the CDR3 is TGCGCCAGCAGCTTGCAGCAGGGGGCGGGGTACGAGCAGTACTTC.

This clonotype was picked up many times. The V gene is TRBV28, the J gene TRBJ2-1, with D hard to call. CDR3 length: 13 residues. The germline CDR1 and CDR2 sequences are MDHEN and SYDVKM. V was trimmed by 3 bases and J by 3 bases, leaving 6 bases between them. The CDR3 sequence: CASSLARYNEQFF. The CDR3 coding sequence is TGTGCCAGCAGTTTGGCACGCTACAATGAGCAGTTCTTC.

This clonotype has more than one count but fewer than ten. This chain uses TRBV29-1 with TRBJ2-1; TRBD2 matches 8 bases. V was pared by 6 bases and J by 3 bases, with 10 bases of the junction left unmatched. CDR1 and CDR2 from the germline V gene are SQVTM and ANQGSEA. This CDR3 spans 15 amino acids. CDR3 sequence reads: CSVTSLAESYNEQFF. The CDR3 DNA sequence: TGCAGCGTCACCTCACTAGCGGAGAGCTACAATGAGCAGTTCTTC.

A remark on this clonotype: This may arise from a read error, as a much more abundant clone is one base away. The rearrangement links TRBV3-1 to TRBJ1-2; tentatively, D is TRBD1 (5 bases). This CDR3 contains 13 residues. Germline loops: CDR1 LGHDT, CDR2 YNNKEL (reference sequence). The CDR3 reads CASSPAGTYDYTF. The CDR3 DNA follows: TGTGCCAGCAGCCCCGCCGGGACCTATGACTACACCTTC.

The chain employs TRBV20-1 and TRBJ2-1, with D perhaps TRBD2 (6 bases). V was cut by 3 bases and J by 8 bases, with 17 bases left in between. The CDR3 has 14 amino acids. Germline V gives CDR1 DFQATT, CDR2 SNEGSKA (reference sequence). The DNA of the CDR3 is TGCAGTGCTAGTACTCTAGCCGGGAGACATGAGCAGTTCTTC. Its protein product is CSASTLAGRHEQFF.

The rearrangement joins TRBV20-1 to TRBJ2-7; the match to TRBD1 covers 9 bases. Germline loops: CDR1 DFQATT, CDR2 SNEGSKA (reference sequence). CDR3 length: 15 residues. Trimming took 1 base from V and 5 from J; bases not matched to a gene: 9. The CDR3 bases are TGCAGTGCTAGAGCCCCGGGGACAGGGACCCACGAGCAGTACTTC. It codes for CSARAPGTGTHEQYF.

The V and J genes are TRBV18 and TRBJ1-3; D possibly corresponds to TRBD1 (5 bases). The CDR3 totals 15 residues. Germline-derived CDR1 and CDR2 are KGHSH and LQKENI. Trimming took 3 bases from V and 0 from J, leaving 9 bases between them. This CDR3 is CASSPGTGSGNTIYF. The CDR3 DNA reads TGTGCCAGCTCACCCGGGACTGGCTCTGGAAACACCATATATTTT.